These 14 T cell receptor beta chains originate from one sample sequenced in a study of T cell responses to AZD1222 COVID-19 vaccine (dated by TCRdb to the early 2020s). The library was built by means of the immunoSEQ multiplex PCR assay. The clones in this table, taken by TCRdb from immuneACCESS, are in-frame only. Not every clone is retained; where verified, under half of the shortfall comes from an unresolved V gene, and the cause of the rest is unknown. The sample table holds roughly 130,000 clones, of which 90% to 95% were seen once. Approximately 6.3% of the sample comes from the top ten. This specimen's time point label, per the study, means: baseline before first vaccination. The sample consisted of peripheral blood, taken on day 0 of AZD1222 vaccination. Every receptor here comes from an adult in good health.

The rearrangement links TRBV27 to TRBJ1-4; D unresolved. CDR3 length: 15 residues. Between the trimmed V and J ends, which lost 8 bases and 0 bases, there was a span of 13 bases. The germline V gene has CDR1 MNHEY and CDR2 SMNVEV (reference sequence). The CDR3 DNA is TGTGCCAGCGCCCCATCGGGTGCAACTAATGAAAAACTGTTTTTT. Translated: CASAPSGATNEKLFF.

This sequence joins TRBV4-1 and TRBJ1-1; D is ambiguous. CDR1 is MGHRA and CDR2 is YSYEKL in the germline V gene. The germline V and J ends were trimmed by 1 base and 8 bases, with 11 bases remaining between them. This CDR3 region has 13 residues. CDR3 coding DNA: TGCGCCAGCAGCCAAGGGGTGTCAGGAGAAGCTTTCTTT. This sequence encodes CASSQGVSGEAFF.

The chain uses TRBV12-3 or TRBV12-4 and TRBJ2-1; D ambiguous. The CDR3 covers 12 residues. V lost 4 bases to trimming and J lost 8 bases, with 9 bases between them. The CDR3 loop reads CASSSPSDEQFF. The CDR3 DNA follows: TGTGCCAGCAGTTCCCCCAGCGATGAGCAGTTCTTC.

The rearrangement uses TRBV18 and TRBJ2-7; no definite D call. Trimming removed 0 bases from V and 2 bases from J, with 8 bases in between. Germline lookup yields CDR1 KGHSH and CDR2 LQKENI. The CDR3 is 14 residues long. This CDR3 is CASSPPDAPYEQYF. CDR3 bases: TGTGCCAGCTCACCACCGGATGCCCCCTACGAGCAGTACTTC.

The chain links TRBV12-3 or TRBV12-4 to TRBJ2-3; D not resolved. V lost 3 bases and J 2 bases, leaving 3 bases between the germline ends. The CDR3 is 12 amino acids. The chain's CDR3 is CASSLYTDTQYF. The DNA of the CDR3 is TGTGCCAGCAGTTTGTACACAGATACGCAGTATTTT.

V usage is TRBV9 and J usage is TRBJ2-3, with 9 positions matching TRBD2. The V and J ends lost 0 bases and 6 bases, in that order; junction bases with no gene match: 5. From germline, CDR1 is SGDLS and CDR2 YYNGEE. The CDR3 totals 15 residues. The CDR3: CASSVEGLAGDTQYF. The CDR3 DNA reads TGTGCCAGCAGCGTAGAGGGACTAGCTGGGGATACGCAGTATTTT.

This chain uses TRBV2 with TRBJ2-1; D is unclear. The CDR3 length is 15 residues. Germline values: CDR1 SNHLY, CDR2 FYNNEI. V shed 7 bases and J shed 2 bases, with 15 bases lying between them. The CDR3 loop is CASTLFGLAYNEQFF. CDR3 bases: TGTGCCAGCACTCTCTTCGGGCTCGCCTACAATGAGCAGTTCTTC.

The genes are TRBV7-9 and TRBJ1-2; possibly TRBD1 for D (5 bases). Per the germline V gene, CDR1 is SEHNR and CDR2 is FQNEAQ (reference sequence). V dropped 5 bases and J dropped 2 bases, with 18 bases sitting between them. CDR3 length: 16 residues. The CDR3 loop reads CASSAPGRGPNYGYTF. DNA for the CDR3: TGTGCCAGCAGCGCCCCGGGGCGGGGACCAAACTATGGCTACACCTTC.

The V call is TRBV3-1 (or the pseudogene TRBV3-2), the J call TRBJ1-5, with D uncertain. This CDR3 has 15 residues. The germline V gene has CDR1 LGHDT and CDR2 YNNKEL (reference sequence). With 4 bases removed from V and 7 bases from J, the gap between germline ends came to 17 bases. In nucleotides, the CDR3 is TGTGCCAGCAGCCCAAGACTAGGAGGTGAGCAGCCCCAGCATTTT. It specifies CASSPRLGGEQPQHF.

The J gene is TRBJ2-7, the V gene TRBV4-3; the match to TRBD2 covers 7 bases. The CDR3 sequence is 13 residues long. Trimming cost V 0 bases and J 6 bases; bases outside gene matches: 2. CDR1 and CDR2 from the germline V gene are LGHNA and YSLEER. CDR3 sequence: CASSQDTGGEQYF. Here the CDR3 DNA reads TGCGCCAGCAGCCAAGATACGGGGGGCGAGCAGTACTTC.

This chain uses TRBV28 with TRBJ2-7, with D perhaps matching TRBD2 (6 bases). V was cut by 5 bases and J by 3 bases, with 17 bases left in between. The germline gives CDR1 MDHEN, CDR2 SYDVKM. The CDR3 covers 15 residues. CDR3 region: CASSRLRDSRYEQYF. The DNA for the CDR3 is TGTGCCAGCAGTCGCCTCCGGGACTCCCGCTACGAGCAGTACTTC.

The CDR3 nucleotides are TGTGCCAGTAGTAGATCAGACTTATCCTACAATGAGCAGTTCTTC. It encodes CASSRSDLSYNEQFF. This chain uses TRBV19 with TRBJ2-1, with D unclear. Germline V gene lookup returns CDR1 LNHDA and CDR2 SQIVND (reference sequence). This CDR3 spans 15 amino acids. The germline V and J ends were trimmed by 4 bases and 1 base, with 11 bases remaining between them. Full variable domain (outside the CDR3, taken from reference TRBV19 and TRBJ2-1): DGGITQSPKYLFRKEGQNVTLSCEQNLNHDAMYWYRQDPGQGLRLIYYSQIVNDFQKGDIAEGYSVSREKKESFPLTVTSAQKNPTAFYLCASSRSDLSYNEQFFGPGTRLTVL.

The chain is built from TRBV6-2 or TRBV6-3 and TRBJ1-2; no reliable D call. The CDR3 length is 12 residues. The V gene's germline CDR1 is MNHEY and CDR2 SVGEGT. V lost 4 bases and J lost 5, with 8 bases in between. DNA of the CDR3: TGTGCCAGCAGTTTGTCTTCATATGGCTACACCTTC. Its protein is CASSLSSYGYTF.

This clone was detected once. One junction end disagrees with the germline gene, perhaps due to a read error. The V and J genes are TRBV15 and TRBJ1-2; D is unclear. This CDR3 spans 13 amino acids. Per the germline V gene, CDR1 is LNHNV and CDR2 is YYDKDF (reference sequence). The CDR3 coding sequence is TGTGCCACCAGCAGAGATCTTAACGATGGCTACACCTTC. Its translation: CATSRDLNDGYTF.